This T cell receptor (beta chain) was recorded in a study of blood T cell repertoires in COVID-19 (dated by TCRdb to 2019 to 2021). Study-wide context: Samples from collaborators originated in the United States, Italy and Spain and spanned both the acute and convalescent phases of COVID-19. Sample metadata almost always included a de-identified subject ID, COVID-19 status, age in years and sex. The repertoires were made available in a free public database intended to serve as a resource for research on the immune response to SARS-CoV-2. Subjects who had been exposed to COVID-19, were actively infected with it, or had recovered from it provided the deeply sampled blood TCRbeta repertoires that made up the dataset. The samples were drawn from the first 160 participants of the ongoing ImmuneRACE study and from 1,254 subjects provided by 6 global collaborators. The material from the prospective study consisted of cDNA or gDNA derived from T cells, B-cell-depleted T cells, or PBMCs. Where HLA class I and class II types were available, the types were taken from metadata supplied by the sample provider, not from assay-based typing. General study outcomes and caveats: The amount of clinical and demographic metadata varied by source and participant and was provided uncurated.

From the cysteine up to the phenylalanine, the CDR3 has a length of 15 residues. Of all the DNA, just the CDR3 is kept, 45 bases in frame from base 1. V is shortened by 1 base, J by 2 bases, and the region joining them spans 11 bases. The germline V gene sets CDR1 to SGHTA and CDR2 to FQGTGA. TCRbeta CDR3 regions were amplified from genomic DNA by means of the immunoSEQ Assay, a bias-controlled multiplex PCR. The original pipeline was this. Nucleated cell counts per sample were estimated from amplification of reference gene primers within the assay. To quantify the absolute abundance of each unique TCRbeta CDR3 rearrangement, sequence reads were collapsed and filtered. For each sample, productive Simpson clonality was calculated as the square root of Simpson's diversity index across productive rearrangements. Imported from immuneACCESS, the table was reduced by TCRdb to in-frame sequences with V and J called. These copies leave out some clones; in studies compared against another copy, an unresolved V gene accounts for under half, and the cause of the remainder is not known. Clonal size and the V and J genes are those of that table, whereas D and trimming came from the DNA. The sample table records under 350,000 clones; about four fifths of these occur just once. The ten largest clones represent around a tenth of the sample.

Samples from volunteer blood donors who had recovered from COVID-19 were contributed by a second Seattle source. The collaborating institutions used their own protocols to collect whole blood in K2EDTA tubes. For TCRbeta analysis, collaborator samples were shipped as frozen whole blood, as isolated PBMCs, or as DNA extracted from either sample type. Notes on this clone: The antigen it binds to is not known. No base-level quality is on record; no much larger clone is a single base apart.

This sequence was found in a woman in her 50s who had recovered from COVID-19. The specimen sequenced was peripheral blood. This chain joins TRBV7-3 to TRBJ1-1; possibly the D gene is TRBD1, per 5 matching bases. The CDR3 protein is CASSLRLRENTEAFF. The nucleotide sequence is given as TGTGCCAGCAGCTTAAGGCTCAGGGAAAACACTGAAGCTTTCTTT.